This T cell receptor (beta chain) comes out of a study of blood T cell repertoires in COVID-19. Study-wide context: T cells, B-cell-depleted T cells, or PBMCs provided the cDNA or gDNA that served as material.

Trimming cost V 1 base and J 7 bases, with 13 bases left between them. The CDR3 spans 15 residues. Per the germline V gene, CDR1 is LGHDT and CDR2 is YNNKEL (reference sequence). Under the authors' procedure: Reference gene primer amplification in the assay estimated nucleated cell counts. Clones were read by immunoSEQ multiplex PCR, and TCRdb kept only the in-frame ones, dropping some. V and J calls plus clone size are reproduced from that table; the DNA served to infer D and trimming. In the table there are about 50,000 clones, under 85% of which are singletons. The clonotype was recovered from a man aged 55-75 years with acute or convalescent COVID-19. Sequencing used peripheral blood. The rearrangement joins TRBV3-1 (or the pseudogene TRBV3-2) to TRBJ2-2; possible D gene TRBD2, 6 bases. This CDR3 reads CASSQAGGRNGELFF. The CDR3 nucleotides are TGTGCCAGCAGCCAAGCCGGGGGACGAAACGGGGAGCTGTTTTTT.